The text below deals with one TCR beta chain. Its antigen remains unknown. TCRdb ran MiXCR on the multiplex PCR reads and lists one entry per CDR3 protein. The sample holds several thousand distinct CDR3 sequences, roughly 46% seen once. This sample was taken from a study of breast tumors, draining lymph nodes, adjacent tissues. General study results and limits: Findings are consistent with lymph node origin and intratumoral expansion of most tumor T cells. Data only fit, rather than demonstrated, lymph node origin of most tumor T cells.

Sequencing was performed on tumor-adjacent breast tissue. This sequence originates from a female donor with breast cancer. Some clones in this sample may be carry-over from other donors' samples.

CDR3 DNA sequence: TGCAGTGCTACTGACGATGAGCAGTTCTTC. It yields the protein CSATDDEQFF. The chain links TRBV20-1 to TRBJ2-1; D is ambiguous. There are 10 residues in the CDR3. The germline V and J ends were trimmed by 4 bases and 8 bases, with 6 bases remaining between them. CDR1 and CDR2 (germline): DFQATT, SNEGSKA (reference sequence).